Described below is a single T cell receptor (beta chain) sequence and its context. Per the original data handling: Cell counts per sample came from amplifying reference gene primers. Using immunoSEQ multiplex PCR, the repertoire was profiled, and TCRdb retains in-frame clones only, with some absent. The DNA was the basis for D and trimming; V, J and clone size are from that table. The table has roughly 250,000 clones, approximately 89% seen once. These data come from a study of blood T cell repertoires in COVID-19. Study overall: Samples representing acute and convalescent COVID-19 were sourced from the United States, Italy and Spain.

The participants were between roughly 18 and 100 years old and came from fewer than 25 US areas. This CDR3 has 13 residues. Trimming pared 0 bases from V and 5 bases from J, leaving 8 bases between. CDR1 and CDR2 (germline): SGHRS, YFSETQ. Specimen: PBMCs or T cells enriched from blood (not recorded which). This receptor was obtained from a woman aged 40-49 years with acute COVID-19. V and J are TRBV5-1 and TRBJ1-2; D not certain. The CDR3 nucleotides read TGCGCCAGCAGCTTGGATCAGGTTTATGGCTACACCTTC. Protein: CASSLDQVYGYTF.